These 16 T cell receptor beta chains were all obtained from the same sample, sequenced in a study of T cell repertoires in cytomegalovirus infection. TCRdb reprocessed the reads with MiXCR, giving one entry per CDR3 protein. The top ten hold around an eighth of the sample, which has some 920,000 distinct CDR3 sequences, about 33% seen once. What these receptors recognize is not known. Sequencing used cultured CD8+ T cells from PBMCs, obtained from culture after CMV antigen stimulation. The source of these receptors is a human donor in good health (CMV status not recorded). Some clones in this sample may be carry-over from other donors' samples.

This clonotype came up many times. V is TRBV6-5 and J is TRBJ1-6; 9 bases line up with TRBD1. The V segment lost 6 bases and the J segment 8 bases; nucleotides outside the gene matches: 11. Germline V gene data show CDR1 as MNHEY and CDR2 as SVGAGI. The CDR3 covers 16 residues. CDR3 nucleotides: TGTGCCAGCAGGCCCCGAACAGGGGGCGCGTATTCACCCCTCCACTTT. As protein: CASRPRTGGAYSPLHF.

This clonotype has a count of ten or more. The chain joins TRBV7-8 to TRBJ2-3; the D is unclear. Germline V gives CDR1 SGHVS, CDR2 FQNEAQ. CDR3 size: 16 residues. Between the trimmed V and J ends, which lost 5 bases and 0 bases, there was a span of 15 bases. The CDR3 nucleotides are TGTGCCAGCAGCCCTCGGTTGCAACCTAGCACAGATACGCAGTATTTT. Translating it yields CASSPRLQPSTDTQYF.

V usage is TRBV10-3 and J usage is TRBJ1-1, with D possibly matching TRBD1 (6 bases). The CDR3 sequence is 15 residues long. The germline V and J ends were trimmed by 8 bases and 0 bases, with 16 bases remaining between them. Per the germline V gene, CDR1 is ENHRY and CDR2 is SYGVKD. The CDR3 coding sequence is TGTGCCATCCGTCTAAGGACAGATTTGAACACTGAAGCTTTCTTT. This gives the protein CAIRLRTDLNTEAFF.

This clonotype was picked up a small number of times. The chain couples TRBV19 to TRBJ2-2; TRBD1 matches at 8 bases. The CDR3 length is 17 residues. V lost 4 bases to trimming and J lost 4 bases; unmatched junction nucleotides: 11. From germline, CDR1 is LNHDA and CDR2 SQIVND (reference sequence). The CDR3 here is CASSNPFRTGPTGELFF. CDR3 bases: TGTGCCAGTAGTAACCCCTTTCGGACAGGGCCCACCGGGGAGCTGTTTTTT. The full variable domain, its missing parts supplied by reference TRBV19 and TRBJ2-2, is DGGITQSPKYLFRKEGQNVTLSCEQNLNHDAMYWYRQDPGQGLRLIYYSQIVNDFQKGDIAEGYSVSREKKESFPLTVTSAQKNPTAFYLCASSNPFRTGPTGELFFGEGSRLTVL.

This clonotype appeared many times. The J gene is TRBJ2-5, the V gene TRBV20-1; 11 bases are a match to TRBD2. Losses at the gene ends were 0 bases for V and 4 bases for J; bases not matched to a gene: 10. The germline V gene encodes CDR1 DFQATT and CDR2 SNEGSKA (reference sequence). CDR3 length: 17 residues. CDR3 DNA sequence: TGCAGTGCTAGAGATCCAACTAGCGGGGGACCCCCAGAGACCCAGTACTTC. Translated: CSARDPTSGGPPETQYF.

This clonotype is medium-sized (0.01 to 0.1%). This chain links TRBV28 with TRBJ1-6; D gene ambiguous. The CDR3 extends over 14 amino acids. The germline V gene encodes CDR1 MDHEN and CDR2 SYDVKM. V was trimmed by 6 bases and J by 8 bases, leaving 14 bases between them. Here the CDR3 DNA reads TGTGCCAGCAGCTCGTTTATCAGTGATTCACCCCTCCACTTT. This translates into CASSSFISDSPLHF.

As to this clonotype: One junction end disagrees with the germline gene, perhaps due to a read error. The rearrangement joins TRBV12-3 or TRBV12-4 to TRBJ1-3; D ambiguous. The CDR3 extends over 16 amino acids. The CDR3: CTSTQVGVNSGNTIYF. The CDR3 nucleotides read TGTACCAGCACCCAAGTGGGAGTGAACTCTGGAAACACCATATATTTT.

This clonotype was recorded many times. DNA for the CDR3: TGTGCCAGCAGCTTAATGGGGGGGGTGCGGGGCCCTTACAATGAGCAGTTCTTC. Residues: CASSLMGGVRGPYNEQFF. The chain joins TRBV7-8 to TRBJ2-1; the match to TRBD2 covers 7 bases. CDR3 size: 18 residues. J lost 4 bases, V lost 2 bases, and 14 bases had no gene match. Germline loops: CDR1 SGHVS, CDR2 FQNEAQ.

CDR3 bases: TGCGCCAGCAGCTTTGGACAGGGTTTCGATGAGCAGTTCTTC. It encodes CASSFGQGFDEQFF. The rearrangement links TRBV5-1 to TRBJ2-1, with 8 bases matching TRBD1. The CDR3 is made up of 14 amino acids. The V gene's germline CDR1 is SGHRS and CDR2 YFSETQ. With 2 bases clipped from V and 8 bases from J, the junction kept 6 bases outside the gene matches.

The sample holds many counts of this clonotype. The DNA for the CDR3 is TGTGCCAGCAGCTCTAGCGGCGGGGGGCCTTACAATGAGCAGTTCTTC. Translated, it gives CASSSSGGGPYNEQFF. This chain connects TRBV7-6 to TRBJ2-1, with 8 bases identical to TRBD2. CDR1 SGHVS and CDR2 FNYEAQ come from the germline V gene. CDR3 length: 16 residues. V shed 4 bases, J shed 4 bases, and the junction held 9 bases outside the gene matches.

This clonotype occurred many times. The chain couples TRBV7-2 to TRBJ1-2; possible D gene TRBD1, 6 bases. This CDR3 region has 15 residues. Germline CDR1 SGHTA, CDR2 FQGNSA. With 1 base removed from V and 4 bases from J, the gap between germline ends came to 13 bases. The CDR3 coding sequence is TGTGCCAGCAGCTTAGAACGGGGAGGGGGCTATGGCTACACCTTC. Translated, it gives CASSLERGGGYGYTF.

At least ten counts were recorded for this clonotype. The J gene is TRBJ2-5, the V gene TRBV11-2, with TRBD2 as a possible D gene (7 bases). Germline V gene data show CDR1 as SGHAT and CDR2 as FQNNGV. This CDR3 is 16 amino acids long. Trimming pared 1 base from V and 0 bases from J, leaving 12 bases between. CDR3 coding DNA: TGTGCCAGCAGCTTAGTTGGGGGGGGGCACCAAGAGACCCAGTACTTC. This sequence encodes CASSLVGGGHQETQYF.

This clonotype turned up a few times. The chain joins TRBV6-6 to TRBJ1-2, with D unclear. This CDR3 comprises 14 residues. The germline V gene has CDR1 MNHNY and CDR2 SVGAGI (reference sequence). With 5 bases removed from V and 7 bases from J, the gap between germline ends came to 17 bases. This chain's CDR3 is CASSTPGGRSGYTF. The CDR3 nucleotides read TGTGCCAGCAGTACTCCGGGAGGGAGGAGTGGCTACACCTTC.

The sample holds one count of this clonotype. The chain uses TRBV6-8 and TRBJ2-6; D remains ambiguous. This CDR3 is 14 amino acids long. The germline V and J ends were trimmed by 6 bases and 0 bases, with 6 bases remaining between them. The germline V gene encodes CDR1 MNHGY and CDR2 SAAAGT. The CDR3 DNA reads TGTGCCAGCAGATTTATCTCTGGGGCCAACGTCCTGACTTTC. Its protein is CASRFISGANVLTF.

The gene calls are TRBV6-2 or TRBV6-3 and TRBJ1-5; no clear D gene. Deletions cut 2 bases from V and 5 bases from J, with 13 bases between. The CDR3 is 15 residues long. Germline V gives CDR1 MNHEY, CDR2 SVGEGT. In DNA form, the CDR3 reads TGTGCCAGCAGTTACACCCGGAGGGATTATCAGCCCCAGCATTTT. Residues: CASSYTRRDYQPQHF.

This clonotype was found once. This chain joins TRBV19 and TRBJ2-5; a possible D gene is TRBD1 (5 bases). The CDR3 loop spans 16 amino acids. Trimming stripped 1 base from V and 4 bases from J, with 16 bases between. Germline assignment: CDR1 LNHDA and CDR2 SQIVND (reference sequence). CDR3 sequence (DNA): TGTGCCAGTAGTATAGGAGTCAGGGTAGTCGGAGAGACCCAGTACTTC. Its translation: CASSIGVRVVGETQYF.